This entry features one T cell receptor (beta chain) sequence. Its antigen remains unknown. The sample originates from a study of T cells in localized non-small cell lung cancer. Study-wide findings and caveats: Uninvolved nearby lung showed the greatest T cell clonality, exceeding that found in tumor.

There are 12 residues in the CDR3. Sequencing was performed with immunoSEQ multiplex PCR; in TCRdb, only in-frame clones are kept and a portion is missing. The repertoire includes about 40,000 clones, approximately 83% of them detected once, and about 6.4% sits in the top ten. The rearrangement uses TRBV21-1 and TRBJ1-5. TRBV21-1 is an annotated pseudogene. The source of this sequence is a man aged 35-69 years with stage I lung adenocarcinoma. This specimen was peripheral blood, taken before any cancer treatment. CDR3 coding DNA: TGTGCCAGCAGGGACAGCAATCAGCCCCAGCATTTT. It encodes CASRDSNQPQHF.